One and the same sample provided the 5 T cell receptor beta chains below, sequenced in a study of siplizumab effects on memory and regulatory T cells. The protocol was immunoSEQ multiplex PCR, while the TCRdb copy is restricted to in-frame clones and leaves out a portion. This sample has approximately 100,000 clones, with around 90% found just once. Material: non-Treg CD4+ T cells sorted from blood. The receptor source for this set is a human donor in good health.

This CDR3 is CASSLGGADRRTQYF. DNA of the CDR3: TGTGCCAGCAGCTTAGGGGGTGCTGACAGGCGGACGCAGTATTTT. The chain carries TRBV7-3 and TRBJ2-3; tentatively, D is TRBD1 (6 bases). Germline values: CDR1 SGHTA, CDR2 FQGTGA. The CDR3 spans 15 residues. The V end lost 2 bases, the J end lost 9 bases, and 18 bases lay between the germline ends.

The chain carries TRBV5-1 and TRBJ1-2; maybe TRBD1 (5 bases). CDR3 length equals 12 residues. Trimming removed 1 base from V and 4 bases from J, with 5 bases in between. CDR1 and CDR2 (germline): SGHRS, YFSETQ. CDR3 bases: TGCGCCAGCAGCTTGAGGGGCTATGGCTACACCTTC. Its protein is CASSLRGYGYTF.

The chain uses TRBV18 and TRBJ1-1; TRBD1 might be the D (6 bases). CDR3 length: 15 amino acids. The germline V and J ends were trimmed by 2 bases and 1 base, with 11 bases remaining between them. Per germline, CDR1 KGHSH and CDR2 LQKENI. The CDR3: CASSPAGTSNTEAFF. DNA for the CDR3: TGTGCCAGCTCACCAGCCGGGACATCGAACACTGAAGCTTTCTTT.

The chain links TRBV19 to TRBJ1-3; TRBD1 might be the D (5 bases). This CDR3 spans 15 amino acids. V was clipped by 5 bases and J by 0 bases, with 11 bases between them. Germline CDR1 LNHDA, CDR2 SQIVND (reference sequence). The CDR3 DNA is TGTGCCAGTAGTTCTGCAGGGAGCTCTGGAAACACCATATATTTT. It yields the protein CASSSAGSSGNTIYF.

The chain employs TRBV19 and TRBJ1-2; 10 nucleotides align to TRBD1. Germline V gives CDR1 LNHDA, CDR2 SQIVND (reference sequence). V shed 5 bases, J shed 7 bases, and the junction held 7 bases outside the gene matches. CDR3 length: 14 residues. The CDR3 DNA reads TGTGCCAGTAGTGCCCGGGACAGGGGTATTGGCTACACCTTC. Its translation is CASSARDRGIGYTF.